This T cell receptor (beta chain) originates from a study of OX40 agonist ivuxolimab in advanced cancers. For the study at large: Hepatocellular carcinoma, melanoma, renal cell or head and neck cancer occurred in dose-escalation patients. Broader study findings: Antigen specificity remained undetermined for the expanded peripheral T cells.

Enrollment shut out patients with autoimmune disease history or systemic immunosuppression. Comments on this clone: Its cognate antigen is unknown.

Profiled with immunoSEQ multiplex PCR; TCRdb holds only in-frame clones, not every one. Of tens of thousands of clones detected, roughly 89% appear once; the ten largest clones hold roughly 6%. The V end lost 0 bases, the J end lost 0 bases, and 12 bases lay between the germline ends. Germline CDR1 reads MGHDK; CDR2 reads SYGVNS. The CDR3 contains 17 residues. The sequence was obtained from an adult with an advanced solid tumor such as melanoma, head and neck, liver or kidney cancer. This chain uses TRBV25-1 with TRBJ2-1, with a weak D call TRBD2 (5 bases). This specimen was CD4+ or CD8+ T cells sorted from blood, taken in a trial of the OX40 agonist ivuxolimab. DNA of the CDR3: TGTGCCAGCAGTGAATACCAAGACTACCGCTCCTACAATGAGCAGTTCTTC. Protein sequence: CASSEYQDYRSYNEQFF.